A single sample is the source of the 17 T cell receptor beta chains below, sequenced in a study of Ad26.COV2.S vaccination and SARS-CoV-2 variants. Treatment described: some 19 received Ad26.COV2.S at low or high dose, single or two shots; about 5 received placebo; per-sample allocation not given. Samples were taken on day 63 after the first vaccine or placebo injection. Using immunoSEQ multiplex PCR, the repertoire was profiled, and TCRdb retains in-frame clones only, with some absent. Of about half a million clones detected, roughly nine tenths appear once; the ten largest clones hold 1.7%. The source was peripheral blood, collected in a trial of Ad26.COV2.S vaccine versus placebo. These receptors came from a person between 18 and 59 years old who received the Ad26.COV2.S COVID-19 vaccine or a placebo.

This CDR3 is CASTRTAPTLSNQPQHF. In nucleotides, the CDR3 is TGTGCCAGTACCCGGACAGCCCCTACCCTTTCCAATCAGCCCCAGCATTTT. The chain recombines TRBV19 with TRBJ1-5; TRBD1 is a possible D gene (6 bases). Germline V lookup: CDR1 LNHDA, CDR2 SQIVND (reference sequence). The CDR3 loop spans 17 amino acids. V lost 7 bases and J lost 3, with 22 bases in between. Full variable domain (outside the CDR3, taken from reference TRBV19 and TRBJ1-5): DGGITQSPKYLFRKEGQNVTLSCEQNLNHDAMYWYRQDPGQGLRLIYYSQIVNDFQKGDIAEGYSVSREKKESFPLTVTSAQKNPTAFYLCASTRTAPTLSNQPQHFGDGTRLSIL.

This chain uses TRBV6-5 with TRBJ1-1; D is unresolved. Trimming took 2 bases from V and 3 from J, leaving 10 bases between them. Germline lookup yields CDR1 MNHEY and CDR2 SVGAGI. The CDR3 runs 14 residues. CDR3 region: CASSYPGDDTEAFF. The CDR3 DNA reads TGTGCCAGCAGTTACCCCGGAGACGACACTGAAGCTTTCTTT.

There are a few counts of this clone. The CDR3 region is CASSELAGLSPLHF. CDR3 in DNA: TGTGCCAGCAGTGAGTTGGCAGGACTTTCACCCCTCCACTTT. The rearrangement uses TRBV2 and TRBJ1-6; no reliable D call. Trimming took off 3 bases at V and 9 bases at J, with 12 bases between the two ends. The CDR3 consists of 14 residues. Germline lookup yields CDR1 SNHLY and CDR2 FYNNEI. Full variable domain (missing parts from reference TRBV2 and TRBJ1-6): EPEVTQTPSHQVTQMGQEVILRCVPISNHLYFYWYRQILGQKVEFLVSFYNNEISEKSEIFDDQFSVERPDGSNFTLKIRSTKLEDSAMYFCASSELAGLSPLHFGNGTRLTVT.

This chain's CDR3 is CASSPTTRTELNNEQFF. The CDR3 DNA reads as TGTGCCAGCTCACCTACCACTCGGACGGAGTTAAACAATGAGCAGTTCTTC. The rearrangement uses TRBV18 and TRBJ2-1; D call uncertain. CDR3 size: 17 residues. V gave up 3 bases and J gave up 5 bases, with 20 bases separating them. Germline assignment: CDR1 KGHSH and CDR2 LQKENI.

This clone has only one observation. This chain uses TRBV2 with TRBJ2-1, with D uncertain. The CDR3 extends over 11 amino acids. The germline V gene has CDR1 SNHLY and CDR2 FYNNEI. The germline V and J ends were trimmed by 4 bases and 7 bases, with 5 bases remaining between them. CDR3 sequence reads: CASSGGNEQFF. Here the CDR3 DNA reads TGTGCCAGCAGTGGTGGGAATGAGCAGTTCTTC.

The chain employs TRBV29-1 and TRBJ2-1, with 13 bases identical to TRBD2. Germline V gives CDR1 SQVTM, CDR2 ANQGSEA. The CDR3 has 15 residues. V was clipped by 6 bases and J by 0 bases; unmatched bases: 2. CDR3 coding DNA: TGCAGCGTAACTAGCGGGGGGGCCTCCTACAATGAGCAGTTCTTC. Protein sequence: CSVTSGGASYNEQFF.

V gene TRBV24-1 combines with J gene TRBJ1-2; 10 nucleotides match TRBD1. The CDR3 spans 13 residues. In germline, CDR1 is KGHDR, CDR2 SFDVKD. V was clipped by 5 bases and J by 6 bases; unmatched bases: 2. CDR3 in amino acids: CATSGGTGDGYTF. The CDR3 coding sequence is TGTGCCACCAGTGGAGGGACAGGGGATGGCTACACCTTC.

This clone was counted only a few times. CDR3 DNA: TGTGCCAGCGGGGAGGGCGACGCCTACGAGCAGTACTTC. Translating it yields CASGEGDAYEQYF. This sequence joins TRBV2 and TRBJ2-7, with TRBD2 matching 7 bases. Germline assignment: CDR1 SNHLY and CDR2 FYNNEI. With 8 bases clipped from V and 2 bases from J, the junction kept 6 bases outside the gene matches. The CDR3 sequence is 13 residues long.

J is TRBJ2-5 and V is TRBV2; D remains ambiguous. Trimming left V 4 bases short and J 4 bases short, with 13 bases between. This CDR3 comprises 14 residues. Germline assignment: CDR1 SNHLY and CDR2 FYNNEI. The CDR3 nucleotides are TGTGCCAGCAGTGGAGGATTGCAAGGAGAGACCCAGTACTTC. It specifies CASSGGLQGETQYF.

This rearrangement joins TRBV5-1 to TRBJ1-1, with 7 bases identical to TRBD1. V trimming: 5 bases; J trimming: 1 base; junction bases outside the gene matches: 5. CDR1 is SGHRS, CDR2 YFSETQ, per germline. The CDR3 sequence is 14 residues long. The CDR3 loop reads CASRTTGANTEAFF. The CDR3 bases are TGCGCCAGCAGGACCACAGGGGCGAACACTGAAGCTTTCTTT.

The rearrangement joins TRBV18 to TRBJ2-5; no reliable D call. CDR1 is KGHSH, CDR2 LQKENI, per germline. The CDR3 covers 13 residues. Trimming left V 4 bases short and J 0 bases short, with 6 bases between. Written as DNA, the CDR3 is TGTGCCAGCTCACAAACGTACCAAGAGACCCAGTACTTC. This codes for CASSQTYQETQYF. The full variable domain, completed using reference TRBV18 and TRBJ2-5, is NAGVMQNPRHLVRRRGQEARLRCSPMKGHSHVYWYRQLPEEGLKFMVYLQKENIIDESGMPKERFSAEFPKEGPSILRIQQVVRGDSAAYFCASSQTYQETQYFGPGTRLLVL.

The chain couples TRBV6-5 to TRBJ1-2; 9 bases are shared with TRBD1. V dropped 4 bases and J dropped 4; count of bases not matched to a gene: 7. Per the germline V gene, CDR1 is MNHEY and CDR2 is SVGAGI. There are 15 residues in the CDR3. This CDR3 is CASSSIRTGAYGYTF. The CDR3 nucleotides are TGTGCCAGCAGTTCGATCAGGACAGGGGCCTATGGCTACACCTTC.

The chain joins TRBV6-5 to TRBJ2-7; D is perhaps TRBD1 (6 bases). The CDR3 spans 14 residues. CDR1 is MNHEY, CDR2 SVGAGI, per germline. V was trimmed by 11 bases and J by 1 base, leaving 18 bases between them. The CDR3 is CAGREGVWSYEQYF. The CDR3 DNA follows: TGTGCCGGTCGAGAGGGGGTTTGGTCCTACGAGCAGTACTTC.

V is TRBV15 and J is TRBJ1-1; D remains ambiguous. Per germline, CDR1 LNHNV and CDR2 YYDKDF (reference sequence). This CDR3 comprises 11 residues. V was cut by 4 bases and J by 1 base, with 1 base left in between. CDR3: CATSKNTEAFF. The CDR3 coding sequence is TGTGCCACCAGCAAGAACACTGAAGCTTTCTTT.

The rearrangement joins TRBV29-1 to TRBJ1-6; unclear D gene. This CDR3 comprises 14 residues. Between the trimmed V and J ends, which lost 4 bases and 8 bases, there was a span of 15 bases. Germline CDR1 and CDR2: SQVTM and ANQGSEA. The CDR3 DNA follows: TGCAGCGTTGCATTGCTGGGCTTCGATTCACCCCTCCACTTT. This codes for CSVALLGFDSPLHF.

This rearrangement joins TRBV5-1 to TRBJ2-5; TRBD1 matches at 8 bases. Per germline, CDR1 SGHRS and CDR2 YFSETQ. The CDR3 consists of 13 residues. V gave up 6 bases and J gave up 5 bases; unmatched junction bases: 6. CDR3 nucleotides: TGCGCCAGCAATGACAGGGGATTGGAGACCCAGTACTTC. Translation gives CASNDRGLETQYF.

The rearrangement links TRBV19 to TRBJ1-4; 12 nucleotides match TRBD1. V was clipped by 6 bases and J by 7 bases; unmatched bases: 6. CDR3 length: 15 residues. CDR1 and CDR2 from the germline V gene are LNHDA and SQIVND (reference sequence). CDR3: CASRDGTGGGEKLFF. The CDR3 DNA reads TGTGCCAGTAGAGACGGGACAGGGGGCGGTGAAAAACTGTTTTTT.